The next 30 T cell receptor beta chains were all read from a single sample in a study of blood T cells in healthy people across ages. A J-beta primer mix and a sample-barcoded 5' primer were used in a second PCR of roughly 6 to 11 cycles. TCRdb fed the 5' RACE reads into MiXCR, producing one record per CDR3 protein. The table lists more than 800,000 distinct CDR3 sequences, under 35% of them singletons. Material: blood. These receptors were taken from an elderly woman in good health.

This clonotype appeared a single time. The chain combines TRBV15 with TRBJ1-1, with 8 nucleotides matching TRBD1. Trimming at V came to 6 bases and at J to 0 bases, leaving 6 bases not matched to a gene. Germline V gene data show CDR1 as LNHNV and CDR2 as YYDKDF (reference sequence). This CDR3 contains 15 residues. The CDR3 nucleotides read TGTGCCACCAGAGACAGGGGTAGCATGAACACTGAAGCTTTCTTT. As protein: CATRDRGSMNTEAFF.

In its sample, this clonotype was seen many times. The V call is TRBV6-6, the J call TRBJ1-6, with 9 bases lining up with TRBD1. This CDR3 is built from 15 residues. The V and J ends lost 5 bases and 4 bases, in that order; junction bases with no gene match: 3. The germline CDR1 and CDR2 sequences are MNHNY and SVGAGI (reference sequence). CDR3 amino acids: CASSKTGGYNSPLHF. The CDR3 nucleotides read TGTGCCAGCAGTAAGACAGGGGGATATAATTCACCCCTCCACTTT.

The V call is TRBV6-1, the J call TRBJ2-1; no clear D gene. The germline CDR1 and CDR2 sequences are MNHNS and SASEGT. CDR3 length: 13 residues. V was cut by 6 bases and J by 4 bases, with 10 bases left in between. CDR3 in amino acids: CASSTDAYNEQFF. The CDR3 DNA sequence: TGTGCCAGCAGCACAGACGCATACAATGAGCAGTTCTTC.

This clonotype was picked up many times. The chain is built from TRBV5-1 and TRBJ1-1; D remains ambiguous. The CDR3 has 13 residues. Germline assignment: CDR1 SGHRS and CDR2 YFSETQ. The germline V and J ends were trimmed by 4 bases and 1 base, with 8 bases remaining between them. CDR3 residues: CASSLQANTEAFF. DNA for the CDR3: TGCGCCAGCAGCCTACAAGCGAACACTGAAGCTTTCTTT.

This clonotype was counted at least ten times. J is TRBJ2-5 and V is TRBV7-2; perhaps D is TRBD1 or TRBD2 (5 bases each). Trimming removed 2 bases at V and 2 bases at J, with 15 bases between. Looked up from germline, CDR1 is SGHTA and CDR2 is FQGNSA. The length of the CDR3 is 16 residues. In DNA form, the CDR3 reads TGTGCCAGCAGCTTAATGGGACGCATATCTCAAGAGACCCAGTACTTC. Encoded protein: CASSLMGRISQETQYF. Drawing the rest from reference TRBV7-2 and TRBJ2-5, the complete variable domain is GAGVSQSPSNKVTEKGKDVELRCDPISGHTALYWYRQSLGQGLEFLIYFQGNSAPDKSGLPSDRFSAERTGGSVSTLTIQRTQQEDSAVYLCASSLMGRISQETQYFGPGTRLLVL.

This clonotype was seen a handful of times. The V gene is TRBV28, the J gene TRBJ2-7; TRBD1 is a possible D gene (5 bases). The germline V and J ends were trimmed by 8 bases and 0 bases, with 8 bases remaining between them. The CDR3 consists of 12 residues. Germline loops: CDR1 MDHEN, CDR2 SYDVKM. CDR3 nucleotides: TGTGCCAGCCTAGGGGCCTCCTACGAGCAGTACTTC. Its translation is CASLGASYEQYF.

The V and J genes are TRBV11-2 and TRBJ2-1, with 8 bases identical to TRBD1. Per the germline V gene, CDR1 is SGHAT and CDR2 is FQNNGV. There are 16 residues in the CDR3. The J segment lost 6 bases and the V segment lost 6 bases, leaving 13 bases of the junction unmatched. CDR3: CASRLARGLGANEQFF. The CDR3, as DNA: TGTGCCAGCAGACTAGCCAGGGGGCTCGGGGCCAATGAGCAGTTCTTC.

The chain combines TRBV30 with TRBJ2-3; 7 bases match TRBD2. V was pared by 5 bases and J by 3 bases, with 8 bases of the junction left unmatched. The CDR3 covers 14 residues. CDR1 and CDR2 from the germline V gene are GTSNPN and SVGIG (reference sequence). CDR3 nucleotide sequence: TGTGCCTGGGAGCGGGGATCAAGTACAGATACGCAGTATTTT. Encoded protein: CAWERGSSTDTQYF.

This clonotype occurred many times. This chain links TRBV25-1 with TRBJ2-3, with 10 nucleotides matching TRBD1. Germline V CDR1 and CDR2: MGHDK, SYGVNS. V was pared by 0 bases and J by 4 bases, with 4 bases of the junction left unmatched. The CDR3 runs to 16 residues. For the CDR3, the DNA is TGTGCCAGCAGTGAATATATAGGACAGGGGGCAGATACGCAGTATTTT. Encoded protein: CASSEYIGQGADTQYF. Together with reference TRBV25-1 and TRBJ2-3, the CDR3 gives the full variable domain: EADIYQTPRYLVIGTGKKITLECSQTMGHDKMYWYQQDPGMELHLIHYSYGVNSTEKGDLSSESTVSRIRTEHFPLTLESARPSHTSQYLCASSEYIGQGADTQYFGPGTRLTVL.

In its sample, this clonotype was seen many times. This chain connects TRBV20-1 to TRBJ2-4; 11 positions match TRBD2. V shed 3 bases and J 3 bases; nucleotides not matched to a gene: 4. Germline CDR1 DFQATT, CDR2 SNEGSKA (reference sequence). The CDR3 contains 15 residues. CDR3 nucleotides: TGCAGTGCTAGTGCCGGGACTAGCGGCAAAAACATTCAGTACTTC. This gives the protein CSASAGTSGKNIQYF.

With regard to this clonotype: Given a much more abundant clone one base away, this may be a read error. The rearrangement joins TRBV6-2 or TRBV6-3 to TRBJ2-1, with TRBD2 matching 10 bases. V lost 6 bases, J lost 8 bases, and 10 bases stayed unmatched. Germline V lookup: CDR1 MNHEY, CDR2 SVGEGT. The CDR3 consists of 15 residues. CDR3 nucleotides: TGTGCCAGCAGAGGACGAGCGGGGGGGGTACATGAGCAGTTCTTC. As protein: CASRGRAGGVHEQFF.

The V call is TRBV7-2, the J call TRBJ2-1; TRBD2 agrees at 12 bases. Trimming cost V 2 bases and J 0 bases; bases outside gene matches: 8. This CDR3 spans 19 amino acids. Germline loops: CDR1 SGHTA, CDR2 FQGNSA. The CDR3 here is CASSLPLAGGRSSYNEQFF. The CDR3 DNA is TGTGCCAGCAGCTTACCCCTAGCGGGGGGGCGGAGCTCCTACAATGAGCAGTTCTTC. The full variable domain, with the rest looked up from reference TRBV7-2 and TRBJ2-1, is GAGVSQSPSNKVTEKGKDVELRCDPISGHTALYWYRQSLGQGLEFLIYFQGNSAPDKSGLPSDRFSAERTGGSVSTLTIQRTQQEDSAVYLCASSLPLAGGRSSYNEQFFGPGTRLTVL.

With regard to this clonotype: A much larger clone differs from this one at a single base, so this may be a read error. J is TRBJ2-7 and V is TRBV20-1; D is unclear. The V and J ends lost 1 base and 1 base respectively, with 11 bases between them. This CDR3 comprises 14 residues. Germline values: CDR1 DFQATT, CDR2 SNEGSKA (reference sequence). The CDR3 bases are TGCAGTGCTAGAGCCTATACAGAGTCCTACGAGCAGTACTTC. Its translation: CSARAYTESYEQYF.

This clonotype was picked up many times. J is TRBJ2-7 and V is TRBV6-5; 8 positions match TRBD1. V was pared by 5 bases and J by 4 bases, with 10 bases of the junction left unmatched. Germline lookup yields CDR1 MNHEY and CDR2 SVGAGI. The CDR3 totals 15 residues. The CDR3 nucleotides are TGTGCCAGCAGTGTCCGACAGGGGAGTGGGTACGAGCAGTACTTC. Translating gives CASSVRQGSGYEQYF.

Notes on this clonotype: A read error may be the cause here, since a much bigger clone is one base away. The final CDR3 position lacks the conserved phenylalanine or tryptophan, pointing to a likely read error. The chain employs TRBV20-1 and TRBJ2-3; weak D call: TRBD1 (6 bases). V was shortened by 0 bases and J by 0 bases, with 10 bases between the two germline ends. Germline loops: CDR1 DFQATT, CDR2 SNEGSKA (reference sequence). CDR3 length equals 15 residues. This CDR3 reads CSARDPGQSTDTQYC. DNA of the CDR3: TGCAGTGCTAGAGACCCGGGACAAAGCACAGATACGCAGTATTGT.

This clonotype was observed many times. The chain employs TRBV6-2 or TRBV6-3 and TRBJ1-5, with D perhaps matching TRBD1 (5 bases). CDR3 size: 16 residues. Germline V CDR1 and CDR2: MNHEY, SVGEGT. The V end was cut by 2 bases, the J end by 5 bases, with 16 bases between. The CDR3 spells CASSYRGFQGHQPQHF. The CDR3, as DNA: TGTGCCAGCAGTTACAGAGGGTTCCAGGGCCATCAGCCCCAGCATTTT.

This clonotype was found a few times. The gene calls are TRBV14 and TRBJ1-2, with TRBD1 identical over 7 bases. CDR3 length equals 15 residues. Germline V lookup: CDR1 SGHDN, CDR2 FVKESK. Trimming took 4 bases from V and 7 from J; bases not matched to a gene: 12. This CDR3 reads CASSLPTGPSGGYTF. The CDR3 DNA reads as TGTGCCAGCAGCCTCCCGACAGGGCCATCGGGTGGCTACACCTTC.

CDR3 protein: CASSLGTSQGNQPQHF. The CDR3 coding sequence is TGTGCCAGCAGCTTAGGGACCTCACAAGGCAATCAGCCCCAGCATTTT. V is TRBV13 and J is TRBJ1-5; D not certain. The CDR3 has 16 amino acids. The germline gives CDR1 PRHDT, CDR2 FYEKMQ (reference sequence). V was shortened by 0 bases and J by 2 bases, with 11 bases between the two germline ends. Full variable domain (missing parts from reference TRBV13 and TRBJ1-5): AAGVIQSPRHLIKEKRETATLKCYPIPRHDTVYWYQQGPGQDPQFLISFYEKMQSDKGSIPDRFSAQQFSDYHSELNMSSLELGDSALYFCASSLGTSQGNQPQHFGDGTRLSIL.

This clonotype appeared many times. This chain links TRBV5-5 with TRBJ2-1; D is unclear. Between the trimmed V and J ends, which lost 2 bases and 0 bases, there was a span of 9 bases. Germline V lookup: CDR1 SGHKS, CDR2 YYEKEE (reference sequence). The CDR3 spans 15 residues. CDR3 DNA sequence: TGTGCCAGCAGCTTCGAACCGAGCTCCTACAATGAGCAGTTCTTC. This encodes CASSFEPSSYNEQFF.

Notes on this clonotype: This clone may be a read error of a much larger clone one base away. The chain has TRBV29-1 and TRBJ1-4; unclear D gene. The CDR3 covers 13 residues. Germline CDR1 SQVTM, CDR2 ANQGSEA. Trimming removed 7 bases at V and 7 bases at J, with 16 bases between. The CDR3 DNA is TGCAGCGCTACAGACGTCCCGGCTGAAAAACTGTTTTTT. Its translation is CSATDVPAEKLFF.

This clonotype was detected many times. This chain connects TRBV30 to TRBJ1-2; a possible D gene is TRBD1 (5 bases). This CDR3 has 15 residues. The germline V and J ends were trimmed by 3 bases and 0 bases, with 14 bases remaining between them. The germline gives CDR1 GTSNPN, CDR2 SVGIG (reference sequence). The DNA for the CDR3 is TGTGCCTGGAGACTGGGTGGGGCGCCTAACTATGGCTACACCTTC. Translation: CAWRLGGAPNYGYTF.

In its sample, this clonotype was seen many times. The genes are TRBV20-1 and TRBJ2-1, with 10 bases lining up with TRBD2. The CDR3 runs to 12 residues. V dropped 6 bases and J dropped 10; count of bases not matched to a gene: 6. Germline CDR1 is DFQATT and CDR2 is SNEGSKA (reference sequence). The CDR3 DNA follows: TGCAGTGCAACCGGGACTAGCGCGGAGCAGTTCTTC. Translated, it gives CSATGTSAEQFF.

This chain connects TRBV18 to TRBJ1-2, with D possibly being TRBD1 (6 bases). Trimming left V 2 bases short and J 4 bases short, with 14 bases between. The CDR3 is made up of 15 amino acids. The V gene's germline CDR1 is KGHSH and CDR2 LQKENI. The DNA of the CDR3 is TGTGCCAGCTCACCAGGGACAAGCCCCTTCTATGGCTACACCTTC. This codes for CASSPGTSPFYGYTF.

This chain connects TRBV11-2 to TRBJ2-1; D is undetermined. Per the germline V gene, CDR1 is SGHAT and CDR2 is FQNNGV. The CDR3 length is 16 residues. Trimming removed 6 bases from V and 5 bases from J, with 20 bases in between. This CDR3 reads CASSPIRTGYNNEQFF. DNA of the CDR3: TGTGCCAGCAGTCCAATAAGGACCGGGTACAACAATGAGCAGTTCTTC. The full variable domain, with the rest looked up from reference TRBV11-2 and TRBJ2-1, is EAGVAQSPRYKIIEKRQSVAFWCNPISGHATLYWYQQILGQGPKLLIQFQNNGVVDDSQLPKDRFSAERLKGVDSTLKIQPAKLEDSAVYLCASSPIRTGYNNEQFFGPGTRLTVL.

This clonotype was detected many times. The chain uses TRBV11-2 and TRBJ2-5, with TRBD2 as a possible D gene (6 bases). CDR3 length: 14 amino acids. Trimming removed 1 base from V and 5 bases from J, with 11 bases in between. Germline V gene data show CDR1 as SGHAT and CDR2 as FQNNGV. CDR3 coding DNA: TGTGCCAGCAGCTTAGCGGGGGTCCTGGAGACCCAGTACTTC. Residues: CASSLAGVLETQYF.

With regard to this clonotype: This clone may be a read error of a much larger clone one base away. The chain has TRBV18 and TRBJ2-1; D remains unclear. This CDR3 region has 14 residues. Germline loops: CDR1 KGHSH, CDR2 LQKENI. In DNA, the CDR3 is TGTGCCAGCTCACCTCCTCGTTCCCGAGATGAGCGGTTCTTC. This gives the protein CASSPPRSRDERFF. Drawing the rest from reference TRBV18 and TRBJ2-1, the complete variable domain is NAGVMQNPRHLVRRRGQEARLRCSPMKGHSHVYWYRQLPEEGLKFMVYLQKENIIDESGMPKERFSAEFPKEGPSILRIQQVVRGDSAAYFCASSPPRSRDERFFGPGTRLTVL.

As to this clonotype: A much larger clone sits a single nucleotide away, making a read error possible. This chain links TRBV6-2 or TRBV6-3 with TRBJ1-2; possibly TRBD1 for D (5 bases). This CDR3 has 15 amino acids. Germline loops: CDR1 MNHEY, CDR2 SVGEGT. V gave up 5 bases and J gave up 4 bases, with 17 bases separating them. The CDR3 nucleotides are TGTGCCAGCAGTCACATAGGGGCAGGGCCCTATGGCTACACCTTC. It encodes CASSHIGAGPYGYTF.

This clonotype showed up just a few times. The genes are TRBV27 and TRBJ2-7, with D maybe TRBD2 (5 bases). The CDR3 sequence is 16 residues long. The V end was cut by 5 bases, the J end by 2 bases, with 19 bases between. Germline CDR1 MNHEY, CDR2 SMNVEV (reference sequence). The CDR3 DNA is TGTGCCAGCAGTGCCCGGGGTGGGAAGGCTCCCTACGAGCAGTACTTC. Translation: CASSARGGKAPYEQYF.

Remarks on this clonotype: At one boundary the junction diverges from the germline segment, which might be a read error. V gene TRBV28 combines with J gene TRBJ2-6, with D possibly TRBD1 on 6 matching bases. The germline V gene encodes CDR1 MDHEN and CDR2 SYDVKM. This CDR3 spans 15 amino acids. CDR3 protein: CASTSGGSGANALTF. The CDR3 DNA reads TGTGCCAGTACGAGTGGGGGCTCTGGGGCCAACGCCCTGACTTTC.

The chain joins TRBV28 to TRBJ1-2; 8 nucleotides match TRBD1. With V trimmed by 3 bases and J by 0 bases, 3 bases remained unmatched. The germline V gene encodes CDR1 MDHEN and CDR2 SYDVKM. CDR3 length: 15 residues. The CDR3 nucleotides are TGTGCCAGCAGTTTCCCGACAGGGGCTAACTATGGCTACACCTTC. As protein: CASSFPTGANYGYTF.